This TCR beta chain was recovered during a study of blood T cell repertoires in COVID-19. Study-level background: The cDNA or gDNA used as material had been derived from T cells, B-cell-depleted T cells, or PBMCs.

In the original analysis: Estimated nucleated cell counts came from reference gene primer amplification. Method: immunoSEQ multiplex PCR; TCRdb's copy keeps in-frame clones and lacks some. That table furnishes V, J and clone size, whereas the DNA furnished D and trimming. This table has under 150,000 clones, approximately 89% appearing once. CDR1 MNHEY and CDR2 SMNVEV come from the germline V gene (reference sequence). The V end was cut by 3 bases, the J end by 2 bases, with 8 bases between. The CDR3 is 13 amino acids. The rearrangement links TRBV27 to TRBJ2-7; unclear D gene. What was sequenced was peripheral blood. The sequence came from a human donor in a cohort sampled during active COVID-19. The CDR3 protein is CASSLSSAYEQYF. The CDR3 nucleotides read TGTGCCAGCAGTTTGTCCTCGGCCTACGAGCAGTACTTC.